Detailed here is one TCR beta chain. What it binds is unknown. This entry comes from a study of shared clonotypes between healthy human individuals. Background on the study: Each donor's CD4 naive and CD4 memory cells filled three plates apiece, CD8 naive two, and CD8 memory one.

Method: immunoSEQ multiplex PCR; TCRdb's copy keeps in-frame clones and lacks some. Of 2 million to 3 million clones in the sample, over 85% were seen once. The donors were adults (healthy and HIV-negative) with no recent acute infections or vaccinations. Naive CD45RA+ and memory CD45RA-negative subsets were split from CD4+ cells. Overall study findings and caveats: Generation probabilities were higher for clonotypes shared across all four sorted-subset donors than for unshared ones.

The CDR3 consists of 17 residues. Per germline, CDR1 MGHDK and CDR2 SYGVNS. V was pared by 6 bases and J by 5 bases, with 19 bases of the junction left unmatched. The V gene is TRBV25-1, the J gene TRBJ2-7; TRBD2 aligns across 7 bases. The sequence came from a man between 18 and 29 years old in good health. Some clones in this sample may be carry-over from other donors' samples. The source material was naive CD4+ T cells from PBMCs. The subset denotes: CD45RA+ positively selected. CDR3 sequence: CASRELPSSGILDEQYF. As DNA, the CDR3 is TGTGCCAGCAGGGAACTCCCCTCTAGCGGAATCTTGGACGAGCAGTACTTC.